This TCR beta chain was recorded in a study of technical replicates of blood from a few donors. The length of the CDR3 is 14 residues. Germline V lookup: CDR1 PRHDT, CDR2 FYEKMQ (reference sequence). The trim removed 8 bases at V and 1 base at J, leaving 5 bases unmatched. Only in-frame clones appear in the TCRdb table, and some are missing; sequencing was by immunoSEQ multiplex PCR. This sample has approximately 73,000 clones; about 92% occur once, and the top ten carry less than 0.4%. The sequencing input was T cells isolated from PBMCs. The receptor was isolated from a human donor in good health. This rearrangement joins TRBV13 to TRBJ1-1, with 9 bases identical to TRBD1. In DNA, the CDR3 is TGTGCCAGCGACAAGGACAGGGGGAACACTGAAGCTTTCTTT. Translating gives CASDKDRGNTEAFF. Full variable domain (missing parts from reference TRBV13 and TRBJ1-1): AAGVIQSPRHLIKEKRETATLKCYPIPRHDTVYWYQQGPGQDPQFLISFYEKMQSDKGSIPDRFSAQQFSDYHSELNMSSLELGDSALYFCASDKDRGNTEAFFGQGTRLTVV.